The 14 T cell receptor beta chains presented below share a single source sample, sequenced in a study of blood T cell repertoires in COVID-19. Sequencing used immunoSEQ multiplex PCR; TCRdb keeps in-frame clones, though not all of them. The table includes under 200,000 clones, approximately 87% detected once. Sequencing was performed on peripheral blood. The source is a woman in her 70s with acute or convalescent COVID-19.

The chain carries TRBV7-2 and TRBJ2-3, with TRBD2 matching 9 bases. CDR3 length: 15 amino acids. Germline loops: CDR1 SGHTA, CDR2 FQGNSA. The junction had 3 bases not matched to a gene; V was cut back by 4 bases and J by 1 base. The CDR3 reads CASSSGLARTDTQYF. The CDR3 DNA reads as TGTGCCAGCAGCTCGGGACTAGCTCGCACAGATACGCAGTATTTT.

The V call is TRBV6-5, the J call TRBJ1-2; 7 positions agree with TRBD1. Germline CDR1 and CDR2: MNHEY and SVGAGI. CDR3 size: 13 residues. V was clipped by 8 bases and J by 6 bases; unmatched bases: 9. CDR3 DNA: TGTGCCAGCGTCGCCCCCGGGACAGATGGCTACACCTTC. Encoded protein: CASVAPGTDGYTF.

The chain couples TRBV18 to TRBJ1-1; D is unclear. The V end lost 0 bases, the J end lost 2 bases, and 16 bases lay between the germline ends. This CDR3 comprises 17 residues. The germline CDR1 and CDR2 sequences are KGHSH and LQKENI. CDR3 sequence reads: CASSPPNSQIQNTEAFF. The CDR3, as DNA: TGTGCCAGCTCACCACCTAACAGTCAGATCCAAAACACTGAAGCTTTCTTT. The full variable domain, in which reference TRBV18 and TRBJ1-1 provide the parts outside the CDR3, is NAGVMQNPRHLVRRRGQEARLRCSPMKGHSHVYWYRQLPEEGLKFMVYLQKENIIDESGMPKERFSAEFPKEGPSILRIQQVVRGDSAAYFCASSPPNSQIQNTEAFFGQGTRLTVV.

This chain joins TRBV27 and TRBJ2-5; the D is unclear. V shed 1 base and J shed 5 bases, with 11 bases lying between them. This CDR3 is 14 amino acids long. Germline CDR1 reads MNHEY; CDR2 reads SMNVEV (reference sequence). In DNA, the CDR3 is TGTGCCAGCAGTTTATTCCGCCAAGCGGAGACCCAGTACTTC. Residues: CASSLFRQAETQYF.

V usage is TRBV11-2 and J usage is TRBJ2-5, with 7 bases aligning to TRBD1. The CDR3 contains 14 residues. V lost 1 base and J lost 2; bases outside the gene matches: 1. Germline values: CDR1 SGHAT, CDR2 FQNNGV. CDR3 DNA: TGTGCCAGCAGCTTAGTACAGGGGCAAGAGACCCAGTACTTC. This gives the protein CASSLVQGQETQYF.

V is TRBV4-1 and J is TRBJ1-2, with D perhaps matching TRBD1 (5 bases). Per the germline V gene, CDR1 is MGHRA and CDR2 is YSYEKL. CDR3 length: 16 amino acids. With 1 base removed from V and 8 bases from J, the gap between germline ends came to 20 bases. CDR3 in DNA: TGCGCCAGCAGCCAAGCCTGGGGGGGATCGGCTTACGGCTACACCTTC. Its protein product is CASSQAWGGSAYGYTF.

J is TRBJ1-2 and V is TRBV4-1; unclear D gene. Looked up from germline, CDR1 is MGHRA and CDR2 is YSYEKL. This CDR3 region has 14 residues. V was pared by 0 bases and J by 8 bases, with 13 bases between. The DNA for the CDR3 is TGCGCCAGCAGCCAAGATAGAGGGATAGGCGGCTACACCTTC. It specifies CASSQDRGIGGYTF.

With respect to this clone: This same CDR3 is encoded by further DNA sequences in the sample. The J gene is TRBJ1-3, the V gene TRBV20-1; D is uncertain. Germline V gene lookup returns CDR1 DFQATT and CDR2 SNEGSKA (reference sequence). With 5 bases removed from V and 4 bases from J, the gap between germline ends came to 6 bases. This CDR3 is 11 amino acids long. CDR3 nucleotides: TGCAGTGCTCCGACAGGAAACACCATATATTTT. Protein product: CSAPTGNTIYF.

The V call is TRBV20-1, the J call TRBJ2-3; the D is unclear. V was shortened by 4 bases and J by 2 bases, with 4 bases between the two germline ends. The CDR3 is 11 residues long. Germline V gives CDR1 DFQATT, CDR2 SNEGSKA (reference sequence). CDR3 bases: TGCAGTGCTATTATCACAGATACGCAGTATTTT. As protein: CSAIITDTQYF.

The chain uses TRBV7-2 and TRBJ2-3; 8 positions match TRBD2. J gave up 4 bases and V 5 bases, and 14 bases lay outside the gene matches. Germline V gene lookup returns CDR1 SGHTA and CDR2 FQGNSA. The CDR3 extends over 17 amino acids. The CDR3 nucleotides read TGTGCCAGCAGCCCCGGACAGCGGGGGAGCGGAGCAGATACGCAGTATTTT. Translated: CASSPGQRGSGADTQYF.

The chain has TRBV2 and TRBJ2-2, with D unresolved. The V gene's germline CDR1 is SNHLY and CDR2 FYNNEI. This CDR3 is 11 amino acids long. V was shortened by 7 bases and J by 8 bases, with 8 bases between the two germline ends. The DNA for the CDR3 is TGTGCCAGCATCAAAGAGGGGGAGCTGTTTTTT. Amino acid sequence: CASIKEGELFF.

The chain couples TRBV28 to TRBJ2-7, with 7 bases identical to TRBD1. Trimming at V came to 5 bases and at J to 1 base, leaving 5 bases not matched to a gene. Per germline, CDR1 MDHEN and CDR2 SYDVKM. There are 14 residues in the CDR3. CDR3 loop: CASSQPGQSYEQYF. CDR3 nucleotide sequence: TGTGCCAGCAGTCAACCGGGACAGTCCTACGAGCAGTACTTC.

This clone has only one observation. The CDR3 loop reads CASSVGADTEAFF. The CDR3 region has the DNA TGCGCCAGCAGCGTAGGTGCGGACACTGAAGCTTTCTTT. The rearrangement links TRBV5-1 to TRBJ1-1; D remains unclear. V lost 4 bases and J lost 3, with 10 bases in between. CDR3 length: 13 amino acids. Per the germline V gene, CDR1 is SGHRS and CDR2 is YFSETQ. Full variable domain (outside the CDR3, taken from reference TRBV5-1 and TRBJ1-1): KAGVTQTPRYLIKTRGQQVTLSCSPISGHRSVSWYQQTPGQGLQFLFEYFSETQRNKGNFPGRFSGRQFSNSRSEMNVSTLELGDSALYLCASSVGADTEAFFGQGTRLTVV.

The gene calls are TRBV7-9 and TRBJ2-1, with 9 positions matching TRBD2. Trimming took 1 base from V and 9 from J; bases not matched to a gene: 10. Germline V lookup: CDR1 SEHNR, CDR2 FQNEAQ (reference sequence). The CDR3 has 16 amino acids. CDR3 bases: TGTGCCAGCAGCTTAGATCCGCGGGAGGGTGCCGGTGAGCAGTTCTTC. Encoded protein: CASSLDPREGAGEQFF.